This record covers a single T cell receptor (beta chain). This sample stems from a study of shared clonotypes between healthy human individuals. With V trimmed by 5 bases and J by 2 bases, 11 bases remained unmatched. The CDR3 sequence is 16 residues long. Germline lookup yields CDR1 SQVTM and CDR2 ANQGSEA. Assay used: immunoSEQ multiplex PCR; TCRdb lists only in-frame clones, some missing. The table includes over a million clones, around 78% detected once. Material: memory CD4+ T cells from PBMCs. Subset reported: CD45RA-negative fraction. V usage is TRBV29-1 and J usage is TRBJ2-5; TRBD2 aligns across 10 bases. This sequence originates from a man aged 18 to 35 in good health. Some clones in this sample may be carry-over from other donors' samples. CDR3 sequence: CSVLRPVAGGQETQYF. CDR3 DNA sequence: TGCAGCGTTTTGAGACCGGTAGCGGGAGGTCAAGAGACCCAGTACTTC.